Following are 9 T cell receptor beta chains from one sample sequenced in a study of blood T cell repertoires in COVID-19. This table comes from immunoSEQ multiplex PCR, and its TCRdb copy is limited to in-frame clones, with some not included. Of roughly 360,000 clones in the sample, 81% were seen once. Sequences were obtained from peripheral blood. These TCRs come from a human donor with acute or convalescent COVID-19. The donor label of this sample is uncertain.

V is TRBV7-8 and J is TRBJ1-6, with D uncertain. Trimming took 4 bases from V and 6 from J, leaving 13 bases between them. Per the germline V gene, CDR1 is SGHVS and CDR2 is FQNEAQ. The CDR3 is made up of 15 amino acids. Written as DNA, the CDR3 is TGTGCCAGCAGCTCCTTGGAGAGAAGTAATTCACCCCTCCACTTT. Amino acids: CASSSLERSNSPLHF. The full variable domain, its missing parts supplied by reference TRBV7-8 and TRBJ1-6, is GAGVSQSPRYKVAKRGQDVALRCDPISGHVSLFWYQQALGQGPEFLTYFQNEAQLDKSGLPSDRFFAERPEGSVSTLKIQRTQQEDSAVYLCASSSLERSNSPLHFGNGTRLTVT.

The chain couples TRBV7-9 to TRBJ2-3; 10 bases are a match to TRBD2. V lost 6 bases, J lost 4 bases, and 4 bases stayed unmatched. CDR1 and CDR2 (germline): SEHNR, FQNEAQ (reference sequence). This CDR3 region has 14 residues. The CDR3 is CASRRLAGADTQYF. The CDR3 DNA reads as TGTGCCAGCAGGAGGCTAGCGGGAGCAGATACGCAGTATTTT.

The chain couples TRBV29-1 to TRBJ2-5; D unresolved. V was shortened by 4 bases and J by 3 bases, with 12 bases between the two germline ends. Germline CDR1 and CDR2: SQVTM and ANQGSEA. The CDR3 is 13 residues long. The CDR3 DNA sequence: TGCAGCGTTGGAGCAGGTTTGAAAGAGACCCAGTACTTC. Residues: CSVGAGLKETQYF.

This clone was recorded a few times. The chain's CDR3 is CASSTGTSANTGELFF. The CDR3 DNA reads as TGTGCCAGTAGTACCGGGACTAGCGCGAACACCGGGGAGCTGTTTTTT. The chain is built from TRBV19 and TRBJ2-2; 10 bases are shared with TRBD2. Germline trimming cut 4 bases from V and 0 bases from J; bases unmatched to any gene: 2. In germline, CDR1 is LNHDA, CDR2 SQIVND (reference sequence). The CDR3 is 16 residues long.

The CDR3 here is CASSPRGKNTEAFF. In DNA, the CDR3 is TGTGCCAGCTCACCACGAGGGAAGAACACTGAAGCTTTCTTT. The chain combines TRBV18 with TRBJ1-1; D remains ambiguous. Per the germline V gene, CDR1 is KGHSH and CDR2 is LQKENI. Trimming took off 1 base at V and 1 base at J, with 7 bases between the two ends. The CDR3 is 14 residues long.

This clone was seen a single time. This chain connects TRBV29-1 to TRBJ1-2; unclear D gene. Germline-derived CDR1 and CDR2 are SQVTM and ANQGSEA. Trimming left V 5 bases short and J 4 bases short, with 14 bases between. The CDR3 totals 13 residues. The CDR3 region is CSVLASKSYGYTF. In nucleotides, the CDR3 is TGCAGCGTTCTCGCATCGAAGAGCTATGGCTACACCTTC.

This clone appeared a few times. This chain links TRBV14 with TRBJ2-1, with D uncertain. The germline V and J ends were trimmed by 8 bases and 5 bases, with 4 bases remaining between them. The CDR3 covers 10 residues. The germline CDR1 and CDR2 sequences are SGHDN and FVKESK. The CDR3 region is CASGNNEQFF. The CDR3 nucleotides are TGTGCCAGCGGCAACAATGAGCAGTTCTTC.

This chain connects TRBV19 to TRBJ1-1; 9 bases fit TRBD1. V lost 1 base, J lost 5 bases, and 5 bases stayed unmatched. Germline assignment: CDR1 LNHDA and CDR2 SQIVND (reference sequence). This CDR3 spans 15 amino acids. The DNA of the CDR3 is TGTGCCAGTAGTATAGCGCCGACAGGGGGAACTGAAGCTTTCTTT. This translates into CASSIAPTGGTEAFF.

This chain joins TRBV2 and TRBJ1-3; 7 bases are a match to TRBD1. Germline V CDR1 and CDR2: SNHLY, FYNNEI. V shed 7 bases, J shed 4 bases, and the junction held 10 bases outside the gene matches. The CDR3 length is 15 residues. CDR3 sequence reads: CASKTGVDTGNTIYF. For the CDR3, the DNA is TGTGCCAGCAAAACAGGGGTTGATACGGGAAACACCATATATTTT.